The next 10 T cell receptor beta chains were all read from a single sample in a study of PD-1 blockade in classical Hodgkin lymphoma. All patients relapsed after autologous stem cell transplantation, and brentuximab vedotin exposure varied. The assay was immunoSEQ multiplex PCR, and TCRdb's table has in-frame clones only and misses some. The top ten hold more than 20% of the sample, which has roughly 13,000 clones, approximately 79% seen once. The sequences come from peripheral blood mononuclear cells (PBMCs), collected at baseline. The receptors originated from a human donor with classical Hodgkin lymphoma.

The chain carries TRBV18 and TRBJ2-7; 10 bases fit TRBD1. Trimming removed 3 bases from V and 4 bases from J; junction bases left unmatched: 6. CDR1 is KGHSH, CDR2 LQKENI, per germline. This CDR3 has 15 amino acids. The chain's CDR3 is CASSPGTGVIYEQYF. CDR3 nucleotides: TGTGCCAGCTCACCCGGGACAGGGGTGATTTACGAGCAGTACTTC.

The gene calls are TRBV15 and TRBJ2-2, with D tentatively TRBD1 (5 bases). The germline CDR1 and CDR2 sequences are LNHNV and YYDKDF (reference sequence). The CDR3 is made up of 18 amino acids. V lost 3 bases to trimming and J lost 4 bases, with 21 bases between them. CDR3 nucleotides: TGTGCCACCAGCAGGGTTTTTGGGCCTCCAAGGGGCACCGGGGAGCTGTTTTTT. It yields the protein CATSRVFGPPRGTGELFF. The entire variable domain, with the rest obtained from reference TRBV15 and TRBJ2-2, is as follows: DAMVIQNPRYQVTQFGKPVTLSCSQTLNHNVMYWYQQKSSQAPKLLFHYYDKDFNNEADTPDNFQSRRPNTSFCFLDIRSPGLGDTAMYLCATSRVFGPPRGTGELFFGEGSRLTVL.

The chain links TRBV11-2 to TRBJ2-7; the D is unclear. Germline CDR1 SGHAT, CDR2 FQNNGV. Trimming pared 4 bases from V and 7 bases from J, leaving 8 bases between. The CDR3 covers 11 residues. The chain's CDR3 is CASSSGLEQYF. Here the CDR3 DNA reads TGTGCCAGCAGCTCAGGCCTTGAGCAGTACTTC.

The rearrangement uses TRBV6-6 and TRBJ1-1; 7 bases agree with TRBD1. The CDR3 is made up of 14 amino acids. Germline-derived CDR1 and CDR2 are MNHNY and SVGAGI (reference sequence). The J segment lost 1 base and the V segment lost 5 bases, leaving 4 bases of the junction unmatched. CDR3 DNA: TGTGCCAGCAGTCGACAGGGTGGGAACACTGAAGCTTTCTTT. Translated: CASSRQGGNTEAFF.

The V gene is TRBV5-1, the J gene TRBJ2-2; tentatively, D is TRBD2 (5 bases). This CDR3 is built from 15 residues. Germline lookup yields CDR1 SGHRS and CDR2 YFSETQ. Trimming shortened V by 6 bases and J by 4 bases, and 16 bases separated the two germline ends. This CDR3 reads CASNPVRGPTGELFF. The CDR3, as DNA: TGCGCCAGCAACCCGGTGCGAGGGCCCACCGGGGAGCTGTTTTTT.

Only one count was recorded for this clone. The chain recombines TRBV5-1 with TRBJ2-2; no firm D call. The CDR3 length is 13 residues. V was trimmed by 0 bases and J by 6 bases, leaving 6 bases between them. CDR1 SGHRS and CDR2 YFSETQ come from the germline V gene. CDR3 in DNA: TGCGCCAGCAGCTTGGAGGCAGCCGGGGAGCTGTTTTTT. Translated: CASSLEAAGELFF.

This sequence joins TRBV6-1 and TRBJ2-7; D might be TRBD2 (7 bases). Germline V CDR1 and CDR2: MNHNS, SASEGT. V lost 8 bases and J 6 bases, leaving 20 bases between the germline ends. This CDR3 has 14 residues. This chain's CDR3 is CASRGAWGRAEQYF. The CDR3 nucleotides are TGTGCCAGCCGGGGGGCGTGGGGGAGGGCCGAGCAGTACTTC.

The chain joins TRBV6-6 to TRBJ1-1; tentative D call: TRBD1 (5 bases). This CDR3 is 16 amino acids long. The germline V and J ends were trimmed by 0 bases and 4 bases, with 15 bases remaining between them. Germline V gives CDR1 MNHNY, CDR2 SVGAGI (reference sequence). The CDR3 loop is CASSYSKGAESTEAFF. The CDR3 DNA sequence: TGTGCCAGCAGTTACTCGAAAGGGGCGGAGAGCACTGAAGCTTTCTTT.

V is TRBV11-2 and J is TRBJ2-7, with 7 nucleotides matching TRBD2. The trim removed 5 bases at V and 1 base at J, leaving 8 bases unmatched. The CDR3 extends over 15 amino acids. CDR1 SGHAT and CDR2 FQNNGV come from the germline V gene. The CDR3 spells CASSPSGAISYEQYF. In DNA form, the CDR3 reads TGTGCCAGCAGCCCTAGCGGAGCGATTTCCTACGAGCAGTACTTC.

J is TRBJ2-1 and V is TRBV28; 7 bases line up with TRBD1. The ends lost 3 bases at V and 2 bases at J; junction bases unmatched: 7. The germline V gene has CDR1 MDHEN and CDR2 SYDVKM. This CDR3 has 16 amino acids. CDR3 residues: CASSFRGRRAYNEQFF. The CDR3 region has the DNA TGTGCCAGCAGTTTTAGGGGGCGGCGGGCCTACAATGAGCAGTTCTTC.